The T cell receptor beta chain described here comes from a study of blood T cell repertoires in COVID-19. Study in general: In each case, the material was cDNA or gDNA derived from T cells, B-cell-depleted T cells, or PBMCs.

This CDR3 contains 15 residues. Germline V gene data show CDR1 as MNHEY and CDR2 as SVGAGI. V shed 6 bases, J shed 6 bases, and the junction held 8 bases outside the gene matches. This clone is a singleton in its sample. Original analysis: Estimates of nucleated cell counts were drawn from the amplification of reference gene primers. Profiled with immunoSEQ multiplex PCR; TCRdb holds only in-frame clones, not every one. V and J calls and clone size follow that table, whereas D and trimming were derived from the DNA. The table shows 93,000 or so clones, with nearly 85% occurring only once. V and J are TRBV6-5 and TRBJ2-2; 9 bases agree with TRBD1. The sequence was obtained from a human donor in a cohort sampled during active or convalescent COVID-19. The sample consisted of peripheral blood. The CDR3 loop reads CASRGTGIIAGELFF. As DNA, the CDR3 is TGTGCCAGCAGGGGGACAGGGATAATCGCCGGGGAGCTGTTTTTT.